The 10 T cell receptor beta chains below come from one sample, sequenced in a study of T cell repertoires in cytomegalovirus infection. Their cognate antigens are unknown. TCRdb independently ran MiXCR on the reads; one entry per CDR3 protein. The sample has approximately 65,000 distinct CDR3 sequences, around 21% seen once. The source was CD8+ T cells from cultured PBMCs, collected from culture after CMV antigen stimulation. These receptors all come from a human donor in good health (CMV status not recorded). Some clones in this sample may be carry-over from other donors' samples.

This clonotype was observed a handful of times. V is TRBV7-2 and J is TRBJ2-1; weak D call: TRBD2 (5 bases). Trimming pared 5 bases from V and 7 bases from J, leaving 15 bases between. The CDR3 has 14 amino acids. Germline CDR1 is SGHTA and CDR2 is FQGNSA. The CDR3 sequence is CASSAERGWNEQFF. DNA of the CDR3: TGTGCCAGCAGCGCGGAACGGGGATGGAATGAGCAGTTCTTC.

This clonotype was counted between two and nine times. The gene calls are TRBV7-8 and TRBJ1-6; D is uncertain. Germline CDR1 SGHVS, CDR2 FQNEAQ. This CDR3 comprises 15 residues. The V and J ends lost 3 bases and 7 bases respectively, with 13 bases between them. In nucleotides, the CDR3 is TGTGCCAGCAGCTTCGGCCGAGTGAGGAATTCACCCCTCCACTTT. It yields the protein CASSFGRVRNSPLHF.

This clonotype turned up a few times. The V gene is TRBV7-9, the J gene TRBJ2-5; D may correspond to TRBD1 or TRBD2 (5 bases each). CDR3 length: 15 residues. Germline values: CDR1 SEHNR, CDR2 FQNEAQ (reference sequence). The V gene lost 5 bases and the J gene lost 4 bases, with 17 bases spanning the gap. The DNA of the CDR3 is TGTGCCAGCAGCCCAGAGAGGGGCAGAGGAGAGACCCAGTACTTC. Translation gives CASSPERGRGETQYF.

In this sample, this clonotype turned up a few times. The V and J genes are TRBV6-1 and TRBJ2-1; 10 nucleotides match TRBD2. V was pared by 8 bases and J by 3 bases, with 7 bases of the junction left unmatched. Germline assignment: CDR1 MNHNS and CDR2 SASEGT. This CDR3 has 15 residues. CDR3 loop: CASLIAGGLYNEQFF. For the CDR3, the DNA is TGTGCCAGCCTAATAGCGGGGGGCCTCTACAATGAGCAGTTCTTC.

This clonotype was detected only a few times. The CDR3 reads CASSSPRVSSYEQYF. Written as DNA, the CDR3 is TGTGCCAGCAGCTCCCCCCGGGTCTCCTCCTACGAGCAGTACTTC. The rearrangement links TRBV7-2 to TRBJ2-7; D gene ambiguous. The CDR3 has 15 residues. CDR1 and CDR2 from the germline V gene are SGHTA and FQGNSA. V lost 4 bases and J lost 0, with 13 bases in between.

The gene calls are TRBV12-3 or TRBV12-4 and TRBJ1-5; D perhaps matches TRBD1 (6 bases). This CDR3 contains 14 residues. V was pared by 5 bases and J by 5 bases, with 13 bases between. CDR3 loop: CASSRTGQYQPQHF. In DNA form, the CDR3 reads TGTGCCAGCAGTCGAACAGGACAGTATCAGCCCCAGCATTTT.

The V gene is TRBV7-8, the J gene TRBJ1-5, with D possibly being TRBD1 (5 bases). The CDR3 is made up of 16 amino acids. CDR1 is SGHVS, CDR2 FQNEAQ, per germline. Trimming pared 2 bases from V and 0 bases from J, leaving 11 bases between. The CDR3 sequence is CASSLSGRDSNQPQHF. In nucleotides, the CDR3 is TGTGCCAGCAGCTTATCAGGGCGGGATAGCAATCAGCCCCAGCATTTT. Variable domain in full (rest from reference TRBV7-8 and TRBJ1-5): GAGVSQSPRYKVAKRGQDVALRCDPISGHVSLFWYQQALGQGPEFLTYFQNEAQLDKSGLPSDRFFAERPEGSVSTLKIQRTQQEDSAVYLCASSLSGRDSNQPQHFGDGTRLSIL.

This clonotype was seen a few times. The chain combines TRBV4-1 with TRBJ2-6; D is perhaps TRBD2 (6 bases). Trimming removed 6 bases from V and 0 bases from J, with 9 bases in between. Germline V CDR1 and CDR2: MGHRA, YSYEKL. The CDR3 is 15 residues long. CDR3: CASRGGNSGANVLTF. CDR3 bases: TGCGCCAGCAGGGGGGGTAACTCTGGGGCCAACGTCCTGACTTTC.

The J gene is TRBJ2-7, the V gene TRBV29-1; 7 positions agree with TRBD2. The V and J ends lost 0 bases and 3 bases, in that order; junction bases with no gene match: 5. The CDR3 length is 14 residues. CDR1 and CDR2 (germline): SQVTM, ANQGSEA. This CDR3 is CSVEDQASGYEQYF. The CDR3, as DNA: TGCAGCGTTGAAGATCAGGCTAGCGGCTACGAGCAGTACTTC.

The rearrangement uses TRBV9 and TRBJ1-1, with D possibly TRBD1 on 6 matching bases. Trimming removed 0 bases at V and 4 bases at J, with 16 bases between. Per the germline V gene, CDR1 is SGDLS and CDR2 is YYNGEE. The CDR3 is 16 residues long. Here the CDR3 DNA reads TGTGCCAGCAGCGTAGTACCCGGGGGCGCGGGCACTGAAGCTTTCTTT. Translation gives CASSVVPGGAGTEAFF.